This TCR beta chain was captured in a study of regulatory T cells in long-lasting Graves disease. Whole-study findings and limits: Persistent disease samples used TRBV28, TRBJ1-2 and TRBJ2-5 preferentially. Graves' patients with persistent disease showed TCR diversity lower than patients newly diagnosed. Results may be inaccurate due to the small sample size.

Arm-PCR with iRepertoire HTBI primers amplified the CDR3 regions for these TCR beta libraries. From the multiplex PCR reads, TCRdb called clonotypes with MiXCR, one entry per CDR3 protein. The table records a few hundred thousand distinct CDR3 sequences, roughly 24% of them present only once. About this clonotype: Its specificity is unknown. This may be a read error, as it is one base from a much larger clone.

Time point denoted: persistent/refractory GD, antithyroid drugs over 5 years with positive TRAb. Construction of the TCR library relied on RNA isolated from PBMCs. Germline CDR1 is SGHAT and CDR2 is FQNNGV. Trimming stripped 5 bases from V and 13 bases from J, with 12 bases between. CDR3 length equals 12 residues. The chain links TRBV11-2 to TRBJ1-6; D is ambiguous. The sequencing here drew on peripheral blood mononuclear cells (PBMCs), taken when the disease was refractory, from a patient treated with antithyroid drugs. This sequence originates from a woman between 40 and 50 years old with Graves disease. Written as DNA, the CDR3 is TGTGCCAGCAGCCCCGGTCATTTGCCCCTCCACTTT. Translated, it gives CASSPGHLPLHF.